Presented here are 15 T cell receptor beta chains from one specimen sequenced in a study of CD8+ T cells in alopecia areata. Treatment indicated: oral pan-JAK inhibitor, 5-10 mg twice daily. RNA, once extracted, was reverse transcribed into cDNA for use as the sequencing template. TCRdb keeps only in-frame clones here, not all; method: immunoSEQ multiplex PCR. The data show just under 65,000 clones, 46% seen once. The sequenced sample was CD8+ T cells sorted from blood, obtained at roughly week 36, from a patient treated with tofacitinib. The receptors originated from a human donor with alopecia areata.

This clone was detected only once. V is TRBV29-1 and J is TRBJ2-7; no clear D. The ends were cut back, 2 bases at V and 4 bases at J, with 6 bases in the middle. CDR3 size: 11 residues. Germline V gene lookup returns CDR1 SQVTM and CDR2 ANQGSEA. CDR3 protein: CSVELFYEQYF. The CDR3 DNA is TGCAGCGTTGAATTATTTTACGAGCAGTACTTC.

V and J are TRBV5-1 and TRBJ1-5; no clear D. V lost 5 bases and J lost 4, with 10 bases in between. This CDR3 region has 13 residues. CDR1 and CDR2 from the germline V gene are SGHRS and YFSETQ. The CDR3 sequence is CASREGGNQPQHF. For the CDR3, the DNA is TGCGCCAGCAGGGAAGGAGGGAATCAGCCCCAGCATTTT.

This sequence joins TRBV29-1 and TRBJ1-2; possibly TRBD1 for D (5 bases). The CDR3 consists of 13 residues. V shed 0 bases and J shed 8 bases, with 13 bases lying between them. Per the germline V gene, CDR1 is SQVTM and CDR2 is ANQGSEA. CDR3 residues: CSVEEVVGDGYTF. CDR3 DNA sequence: TGCAGCGTTGAAGAGGTTGTGGGGGACGGCTACACCTTC.

The chain uses TRBV4-1 and TRBJ1-2; weak D call: TRBD1 (5 bases). The CDR3 is 15 amino acids. V was cut by 4 bases and J by 2 bases, with 14 bases left in between. In germline, CDR1 is MGHRA, CDR2 YSYEKL. The CDR3 sequence: CASSPKARGNYGYTF. As DNA, the CDR3 is TGCGCCAGCAGCCCCAAGGCGAGGGGCAACTATGGCTACACCTTC.

Only one count was recorded for this clone. The rearrangement uses TRBV27 and TRBJ1-2; D ambiguous. The V end lost 3 bases, the J end lost 2 bases, and 7 bases lay between the germline ends. CDR1 and CDR2 from the germline V gene are MNHEY and SMNVEV (reference sequence). The CDR3 runs 13 residues. The CDR3 DNA is TGTGCCAGCAGTTTTTCCCGGAACTATGGCTACACCTTC. Its translation is CASSFSRNYGYTF.

The rearrangement uses TRBV29-1 and TRBJ1-1; tentatively, D is TRBD1 (5 bases). Germline-derived CDR1 and CDR2 are SQVTM and ANQGSEA. V was clipped by 1 base and J by 4 bases, with 10 bases between them. The length of the CDR3 is 13 residues. The DNA of the CDR3 is TGCAGCGTTGAAGGGGGCTTTGGCACTGAAGCTTTCTTT. Translating gives CSVEGGFGTEAFF.

V gene TRBV13 combines with J gene TRBJ2-1; D possibly corresponds to TRBD2 (6 bases). The CDR3 runs to 13 residues. Germline lookup yields CDR1 PRHDT and CDR2 FYEKMQ (reference sequence). The ends were cut back, 6 bases at V and 7 bases at J, with 13 bases in the middle. The CDR3 DNA is TGTGCCAGCAGGCTGGGGGGAAGGAATGAGCAGTTCTTC. This encodes CASRLGGRNEQFF.

V gene TRBV29-1 combines with J gene TRBJ1-2, with 8 bases lining up with TRBD1. CDR3 length: 11 residues. The germline V gene encodes CDR1 SQVTM and CDR2 ANQGSEA. J gave up 7 bases and V 5 bases, and 3 bases lay outside the gene matches. The CDR3 sequence: CSVTQGGGYTF. CDR3 DNA: TGCAGCGTTACACAGGGGGGTGGCTACACCTTC.

Concerning this clone: The same CDR3 can be traced to other DNA sequences in this sample. This sequence joins TRBV9 and TRBJ2-7, with 11 positions matching TRBD2. The CDR3 sequence is 15 residues long. Germline values: CDR1 SGDLS, CDR2 YYNGEE. Losses at the gene ends were 0 bases for V and 2 bases for J; bases not matched to a gene: 1. CDR3: CASSVGLAGTYEQYF. In DNA, the CDR3 is TGTGCCAGCAGCGTAGGACTAGCGGGGACCTACGAGCAGTACTTC.

The chain has TRBV29-1 and TRBJ2-1, with D possibly matching TRBD2 (6 bases). This CDR3 is 16 amino acids long. The germline CDR1 and CDR2 sequences are SQVTM and ANQGSEA. The V and J ends lost 5 bases and 0 bases respectively, with 17 bases between them. The CDR3 sequence is CSVPGLARPSYNEQFF. The DNA of the CDR3 is TGCAGCGTTCCTGGGCTAGCGCGTCCCTCCTACAATGAGCAGTTCTTC.

The CDR3, as DNA: TGTGCCAGCAGCGGGGCAGATACGCAGTATTTT. It yields the protein CASSGADTQYF. J is TRBJ2-3 and V is TRBV9, with D hard to call. V gave up 3 bases and J gave up 4 bases, with 3 bases separating them. CDR3 length: 11 residues. Germline V CDR1 and CDR2: SGDLS, YYNGEE. Full variable domain (remainder filled in from reference TRBV9 and TRBJ2-3): DSGVTQTPKHLITATGQRVTLRCSPRSGDLSVYWYQQSLDQGLQFLIQYYNGEERAKGNILERFSAQQFPDLHSELNLSSLELGDSALYFCASSGADTQYFGPGTRLTVL.

The sample holds a few counts of this clone. This sample also contains other DNA sequences that code for the same CDR3. The chain uses TRBV29-1 and TRBJ1-2, with a possible D match to TRBD1 (5 bases). The V end was cut by 7 bases, the J end by 10 bases, with 22 bases between. Germline V CDR1 and CDR2: SQVTM, ANQGSEA. CDR3 size: 13 residues. Here the CDR3 DNA reads TGCAGCGGCTCGGCAGGGTTGGGAGACGACTACACCTTC. Translated: CSGSAGLGDDYTF.

This clone was seen more than once but under ten times. The gene calls are TRBV29-1 and TRBJ1-2, with D possibly matching TRBD1 (5 bases). From germline, CDR1 is SQVTM and CDR2 ANQGSEA. Trimming pared 7 bases from V and 8 bases from J, leaving 14 bases between. This CDR3 has 11 residues. The CDR3 protein is CSAVAGSGYTF. The CDR3 region has the DNA TGCAGCGCTGTGGCAGGGAGCGGCTACACCTTC.

The V and J genes are TRBV4-1 and TRBJ2-7, with 11 bases lining up with TRBD1. Germline V gives CDR1 MGHRA, CDR2 YSYEKL. The CDR3 length is 16 residues. After removal of 1 base from V and 3 bases from J, the junction contained 5 bases not matched to a gene. CDR3 in DNA: TGCGCCAGCAGCCAAGTGCCGGGACAGGGGGGCTACGAGCAGTACTTC. Protein sequence: CASSQVPGQGGYEQYF.

CDR3: CASSPTGGGYTF. CDR3 nucleotide sequence: TGTGCCAGCAGCCCGACAGGGGGTGGCTACACCTTC. The J gene is TRBJ1-2, the V gene TRBV7-2; 9 bases are shared with TRBD1. The CDR3 contains 12 residues. CDR1 and CDR2 from the germline V gene are SGHTA and FQGNSA. V lost 5 bases, J lost 7 bases, and 2 bases stayed unmatched.